This TCR beta chain was sequenced for a study of glioma-infiltrating T cells. TCR alpha and beta CDR3 regions were amplified from RNA using iRepertoire nested multiplex PCR. One-step reverse transcription and amplification started from around 100-400 ng of tissue mRNA or PBMC total RNA. Each CDR3 protein gets one entry after TCRdb re-called the multiplex PCR reads with MiXCR. The sample lists around 350,000 distinct CDR3 sequences, 41% occurring once. In the case of this clonotype: Antigen unknown.

Study results and caveats: Non-neoplastic patients had below-expected tissue-blood divergence, while all gliomas exceeded expectation. A blood CDR3 motif signature was depleted in highly divergent patients.

The CDR3 loop spans 16 amino acids. V trimming: 4 bases; J trimming: 3 bases; junction bases outside the gene matches: 7. Sequenced material: glioma tissue, nonneoplastic brain tissue, or PBMCs (not recorded which). The chain is built from TRBV12-3 or TRBV12-4 and TRBJ2-3; 10 bases agree with TRBD1. This receptor was identified in a human donor with low-grade glioma or glioblastoma, undergoing nonglioma brain surgery, or in good health (not recorded which). CDR3 DNA sequence: TGTGCCAGCAGTTCAGGTTGGGACAGGGGAACAGATACGCAGTATTTT. This sequence encodes CASSSGWDRGTDTQYF.